This entry concerns a single TCR beta chain. Its specific antigen is unknown. Per-base qualities were not stored, and no clone one base away is much larger. Library preparation was by the immunoSEQ multiplex PCR assay. DNA from the cultured and isolated CD4+ T cells underwent TCR beta CDR3 sequencing. The original methods were these. The analysis removed non-productive TCR sequences, trimmed reads to the CDR3 region, and retained only CDR3s that were 7 or more amino acids long. The MANAFEST web app was used to pick out antigen-specific clonotypes by comparing their expansion in peptide wells with that in reference cultures. To count as positive, a clone had to show expansion at FDR<0.05 compared with the reference and with all other wells, an odds ratio above 5, and a frequency above 0.1% in two replicate wells. Clonotypes significantly expanded in SARS-CoV-2 spike wells and in at least one common cold coronavirus spike condition were defined as cross-reactive. Using the stringdist R package, CDR3 similarity was measured by Levenshtein distance, and unrooted trees were constructed with ape in R 3.6.1. The table comes from immuneACCESS by way of TCRdb, which keeps in-frame sequences with V and J called. Part of the clones is missing from these tables; in studies checked, under half for an unresolved V gene and the rest for unknown reasons. The D gene and trimming were derived from the DNA, and the V and J assignments and clone size from that table. The sample profile shows about 26,000 clones; around three quarters of them were found once. Approximately 16% of the sample is in the top ten clones.

This sample is part of a study of vaccination effects on CD4 cells after COVID-19 (dated by TCRdb to between 2021 and 2023). Background for the entire study: Two doses of either the BNT162b2 or the mRNA-1273 mRNA SARS-CoV-2 vaccine were administered to participants. A total of 9 to 11 COVID-19 convalescent patients and a handful of SARS-CoV-2-naive healthy vaccine recipients were included in the full study. In both COVID-19 convalescent patients and infection-naive vaccine recipients, the study compared SARS-CoV-2 spike-specific CD4+ TCR repertoires from before mRNA vaccination with those from after it. The Oncomine TCR Beta short-read assay on an Illumina iSeq 100 was used to sequence cultures from other donors in the study. Pre-vaccine samples from two convalescent patients were drawn 16 days and one week before the first dose, 142 and 148 days after COVID-19 diagnosis.

In the ViraFEST assay, PBMC were stimulated with viral peptide pools, and antigen-specific CD4+ T cell clonotypes were then identified by expansion using TCR sequencing. After less than 13 days of culture, CD4+ T cells were isolated with the EasySep CD4+ T cell isolation kit. Convalescent patients had PCR-confirmed SARS-CoV-2 infection between March and December 2020, before Alpha, Beta and Delta variants emerged in the United States. A few million PBMC per well were cultured with about 9.6 ug/ml peptides in IMDM containing approximately 4.7% human AB serum, about 9.7 IU/ml IL-2 and gentamicin. Half of the culture medium was replaced with fresh IL-2-containing medium on days 3 and 7. Unless noted otherwise, every peptide stimulation condition was grown in triplicate wells. PBMC were separated from whole blood using Ficoll-Paque Plus gradient centrifugation and were then either cryopreserved at -140C or used fresh. The spike proteins of SARS-CoV-2 and of the common cold coronaviruses HCoV-NL63, HCoV-OC43 and HCoV-229E were spanned by overlapping peptide pools. The QIAamp micro DNA kit was used to extract genomic DNA from the cultured CD4+ T cells.

Overall results and qualifications from the work: Both infection-induced and vaccine-induced clones contracted markedly at late post-vaccination timepoints, which is consistent with waning T cell responses. The study was limited by a small number of convalescent patients, and early post-infection timepoints were lacking. In convalescent patients, the post-vaccine spike-reactive repertoire consisted mainly of new vaccine-induced clones, largely distinct from infection-induced clones.

The CDR3 starts with the cysteine, ends with the phenylalanine, and has 15 residues. The sequence is cut down to CDR3 DNA, 45 bases in frame from base 1. CDR1 and CDR2 are read off the germline V gene as MGHRA and YSYEKL. For this chain, trimming is 1 base at the V end and 11 bases at the J end, and the number of junction bases without a gene match is 12. This sequence uses TRBV4-1 and TRBJ1-1, and TRBD1 matches 8 of the central bases. This TCR was sampled from a human donor who had a prior SARS-CoV-2 infection. This material consisted of CD4+ T cells from PBMCs cultured with HCoV-NL63 spike peptides, taken before COVID-19 vaccination. In light of the paper, this sample's cell subset or site label describes: HCoV-NL63 spike overlapping peptide pool stimulation. DNA sequence: TGCGCCAGCAGCCAAGGGAAGGACAGGGAGTTGAGGGCTTTCTTT. Translated, it gives CASSQGKDRELRAFF.